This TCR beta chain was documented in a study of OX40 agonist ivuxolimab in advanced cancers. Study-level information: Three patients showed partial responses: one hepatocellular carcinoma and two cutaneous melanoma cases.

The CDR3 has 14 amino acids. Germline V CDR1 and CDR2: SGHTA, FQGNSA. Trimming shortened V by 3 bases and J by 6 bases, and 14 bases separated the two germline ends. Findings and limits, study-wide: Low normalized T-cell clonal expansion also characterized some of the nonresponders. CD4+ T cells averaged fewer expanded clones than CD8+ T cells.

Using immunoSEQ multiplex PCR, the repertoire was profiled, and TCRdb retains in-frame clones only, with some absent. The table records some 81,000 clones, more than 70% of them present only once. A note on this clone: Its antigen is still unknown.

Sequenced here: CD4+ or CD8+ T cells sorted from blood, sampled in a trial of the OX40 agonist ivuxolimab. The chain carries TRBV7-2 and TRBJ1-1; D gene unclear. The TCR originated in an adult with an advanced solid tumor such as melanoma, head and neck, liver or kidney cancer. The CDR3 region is CASSFRVRGSEAFF. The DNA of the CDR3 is TGTGCCAGCAGCTTTAGGGTGCGGGGTTCTGAAGCTTTCTTT.